The 13 T cell receptor beta chains in this list originate from one sample, sequenced in a study of shared clonotypes between healthy human individuals. Sequencing used immunoSEQ multiplex PCR; TCRdb keeps in-frame clones, though not all of them. The data hold about 2 million clones, with approximately 94% observed a single time. Naive-designated CD8 cells lacked CD45RO, were positively enriched for CCR7, and omitted terminally differentiated effector memory CD45RA+ cells. The specimen sequenced was naive CD8+ T cells sorted from blood. Source of these receptors: a man aged 18-30 years in good health.

This clone occurred once. Other nucleotide sequences from this sample produce the same CDR3. V and J are TRBV6-5 and TRBJ2-7; a weak D match, TRBD2 (5 bases). This CDR3 has 14 amino acids. Deletions cut 2 bases from V and 3 bases from J, with 11 bases between. Germline V CDR1 and CDR2: MNHEY, SVGAGI. CDR3 loop: CASSYGSGFYEQYF. DNA of the CDR3: TGTGCCAGCAGTTACGGGTCGGGGTTCTACGAGCAGTACTTC.

The V gene is TRBV30, the J gene TRBJ1-1; the D is unclear. Germline-derived CDR1 and CDR2 are GTSNPN and SVGIG (reference sequence). This CDR3 has 13 residues. The germline V and J ends were trimmed by 4 bases and 3 bases, with 12 bases remaining between them. The CDR3 coding sequence is TGTGCCTGGAAGCATTGGACGGACACTGAAGCTTTCTTT. This translates into CAWKHWTDTEAFF.

V gene TRBV10-3 combines with J gene TRBJ2-1, with TRBD2 matching over 9 bases. The ends lost 3 bases at V and 4 bases at J; junction bases unmatched: 4. The CDR3 consists of 15 residues. Germline lookup yields CDR1 ENHRY and CDR2 SYGVKD. The CDR3 loop reads CAISDPSGEYNEQFF. The DNA of the CDR3 is TGTGCCATCAGTGACCCTAGCGGGGAGTACAATGAGCAGTTCTTC.

The V and J genes are TRBV6-4 and TRBJ2-7, with D tentatively TRBD1 (6 bases). Between the trimmed V and J ends, which lost 5 bases and 1 base, there was a span of 12 bases. CDR1 MRHNA and CDR2 SNTAGT come from the germline V gene. The CDR3 length is 14 residues. As DNA, the CDR3 is TGTGCCAGCAGTCCCCTAGGGGGTTCCTACGAGCAGTACTTC. It specifies CASSPLGGSYEQYF.

The chain carries TRBV27 and TRBJ2-7, with 9 bases that match TRBD2. The junction had 10 bases not matched to a gene; V was cut back by 3 bases and J by 4 bases. CDR3 length: 16 amino acids. Per germline, CDR1 MNHEY and CDR2 SMNVEV (reference sequence). CDR3: CASSFGTGTSLYEQYF. The CDR3 nucleotides are TGTGCCAGCAGTTTCGGGACCGGGACTAGCTTGTACGAGCAGTACTTC.

The V call is TRBV2, the J call TRBJ2-7; D gene unclear. V lost 3 bases, J lost 3 bases, and 6 bases lay in between. The CDR3 runs to 12 residues. The germline V gene has CDR1 SNHLY and CDR2 FYNNEI. The chain's CDR3 is CASSDHSYEQYF. CDR3 coding DNA: TGTGCCAGCAGTGACCACAGCTACGAGCAGTACTTC.

This clone was counted a single time. This chain joins TRBV19 and TRBJ2-5; D could derive from TRBD1 or TRBD2 (5 bases each). The CDR3 is 16 amino acids. V dropped 2 bases and J dropped 2 bases, with 15 bases sitting between them. Germline lookup yields CDR1 LNHDA and CDR2 SQIVND (reference sequence). CDR3 region: CASSILGDEAQETQYF. The CDR3 bases are TGTGCCAGTAGTATATTGGGGGATGAGGCACAAGAGACCCAGTACTTC. The complete variable domain, with remaining parts taken from reference TRBV19 and TRBJ2-5, reads DGGITQSPKYLFRKEGQNVTLSCEQNLNHDAMYWYRQDPGQGLRLIYYSQIVNDFQKGDIAEGYSVSREKKESFPLTVTSAQKNPTAFYLCASSILGDEAQETQYFGPGTRLLVL.

The chain couples TRBV7-2 to TRBJ2-1, with D possibly being TRBD2 (6 bases). Per the germline V gene, CDR1 is SGHTA and CDR2 is FQGNSA. Trimming cost V 3 bases and J 8 bases, with 20 bases left between them. The CDR3 length is 16 residues. Here the CDR3 DNA reads TGTGCCAGCAGCTTCGGGGGACCCCCAAGGCTCTATGAGCAGTTCTTC. Translated, it gives CASSFGGPPRLYEQFF.

The chain joins TRBV21-1 to TRBJ2-1; TRBD2 reflects the table's D call only, with no check against the DNA. TRBV21-1 is noted as a pseudogene. CDR3 length: 15 residues. The CDR3 DNA sequence: TGTGCCAGCATCTCAGCGGCGAGCTCCTACAATGAGCAGTTCTTC. It yields the protein CASISAASSYNEQFF.

Notes on this clone: A junction boundary mismatches the germline segment, possibly from a read error. The rearrangement uses TRBV18 and TRBJ1-4; tentative D call: TRBD1 (6 bases). Germline V gene lookup returns CDR1 KGHSH and CDR2 LQKENI. The CDR3 has 17 amino acids. The CDR3 DNA is TGTGCCAGCTCACCAAGCAGGGGCGAGGAGAATAATGAGAAACTGTTTTTT. This translates into CASSPSRGEENNEKLFF.

This clone has only one observation. The CDR3 protein is CASIRQDTEAFF. CDR3 nucleotides: TGTGCCAGCATAAGGCAGGACACTGAAGCTTTCTTT. The V and J genes are TRBV7-2 and TRBJ1-1; no reliable D call. The CDR3 length is 12 residues. Trimming removed 7 bases from V and 3 bases from J, with 9 bases in between. Per the germline V gene, CDR1 is SGHTA and CDR2 is FQGNSA.

This clone occurred once. The chain joins TRBV30 to TRBJ1-3, with D perhaps matching TRBD1 (5 bases). The CDR3 is made up of 15 amino acids. With 3 bases removed from V and 0 bases from J, the gap between germline ends came to 12 bases. Per germline, CDR1 GTSNPN and CDR2 SVGIG (reference sequence). The CDR3 loop reads CAWSPGRSSGNTIYF. CDR3 bases: TGTGCCTGGAGCCCGGGACGGAGCTCTGGAAACACCATATATTTT.

The genes are TRBV5-6 and TRBJ2-7; D uncertain. The CDR3 loop spans 14 amino acids. V was cut by 3 bases and J by 5 bases, with 15 bases left in between. Germline assignment: CDR1 SGHDT and CDR2 YYEEEE. CDR3 sequence (DNA): TGTGCCAGCAGCTCCCGGCTGGGTTGGGACGAGCAGTACTTC. This translates into CASSSRLGWDEQYF.